Sequencing of this T cell receptor (beta chain) was carried out in a study of control samples from healthy donors and cancer patients. TCRdb keeps only in-frame clones here, not all; method: immunoSEQ multiplex PCR. The sample holds about 84,000 clones; 80% to 90% are singletons and the top ten take 11%. V dropped 1 base and J dropped 8; count of bases not matched to a gene: 9. CDR3 length: 16 residues. From germline, CDR1 is SGHVS and CDR2 FQNEAQ. The TCR sequence derives from a man aged 55-75 years with head and neck cancer. Sequenced input: PBMCs. The chain links TRBV7-8 to TRBJ2-1; 9 nucleotides align to TRBD2. Here the CDR3 reads CASSLGAGGPFDEQFF. CDR3 nucleotide sequence: TGTGCCAGCAGCTTAGGGGCGGGAGGGCCGTTTGATGAGCAGTTCTTC.